One and the same sample provided the 29 T cell receptor beta chains below, sequenced in a study of T-cell memory formation after mild COVID-19. One entry per CDR3 protein results from TCRdb running MiXCR on the 5' RACE reads. The sample shows about 560,000 distinct CDR3 sequences, roughly 22% of them seen only once. Sequencing was done on a sample of PBMCs or a T cell subset sorted from them (not recorded which). The source is an adult woman who had mild COVID-19 (a few samples of this study predate the infection). Cell type and time point are not known.

The chain uses TRBV24-1 and TRBJ2-1; 15 bases agree with TRBD2. V shed 4 bases and J 7 bases; nucleotides not matched to a gene: 4. CDR3 length: 16 amino acids. The germline V gene has CDR1 KGHDR and CDR2 SFDVKD. The CDR3 coding sequence is TGTGCCACCAGTGAGGGGACTAGCGGGGGGAGGAATGAGCAGTTCTTC. Protein: CATSEGTSGGRNEQFF.

This clonotype was seen at least ten times. The rearrangement uses TRBV7-2 and TRBJ2-1, with 8 nucleotides matching TRBD2. This CDR3 contains 21 residues. Unmatched junction bases numbered 17, after V lost 1 base and J lost 0 bases. Germline CDR1 SGHTA, CDR2 FQGNSA. The CDR3 loop is CASSLGGGGRTYSSSYNEQFF. The CDR3 bases are TGTGCCAGCAGCTTAGGGGGGGGCGGGAGGACCTACTCCAGCTCCTACAATGAGCAGTTCTTC. The complete variable domain, with remaining parts taken from reference TRBV7-2 and TRBJ2-1, reads GAGVSQSPSNKVTEKGKDVELRCDPISGHTALYWYRQSLGQGLEFLIYFQGNSAPDKSGLPSDRFSAERTGGSVSTLTIQRTQQEDSAVYLCASSLGGGGRTYSSSYNEQFFGPGTRLTVL.

This chain connects TRBV27 to TRBJ1-1, with D unclear. V lost 10 bases, J lost 1 base, and 13 bases lay in between. Germline assignment: CDR1 MNHEY and CDR2 SMNVEV (reference sequence). This CDR3 spans 13 amino acids. The CDR3 spells CATGWVGNTEAFF. DNA for the CDR3: TGTGCCACCGGGTGGGTGGGGAACACTGAAGCTTTCTTT.

There are a few counts of this clonotype. Here the CDR3 reads CASSPALATDTQYF. The CDR3 nucleotides are TGTGCCAGCAGCCCGGCTTTGGCCACAGATACGCAGTATTTT. V usage is TRBV7-2 and J usage is TRBJ2-3; D not certain. Germline assignment: CDR1 SGHTA and CDR2 FQGNSA. With 5 bases removed from V and 2 bases from J, the gap between germline ends came to 11 bases. The CDR3 is made up of 14 amino acids.

The chain is built from TRBV21-1 and TRBJ2-7; the table calls TRBD1, which could not be checked here. TRBV21-1 is marked as a pseudogene. This CDR3 comprises 14 residues. Here the CDR3 reads CASSSGQGICEQYF. Here the CDR3 DNA reads TGTGCCAGCTCATCGGGACAGGGAATTTGCGAGCAGTACTTC.

This clonotype was detected a few times. The rearrangement uses TRBV10-1 and TRBJ1-2; TRBD1 matches 7 bases. Germline V lookup: CDR1 WNHNN, CDR2 SYGVQD (reference sequence). V shed 3 bases, J shed 4 bases, and the junction held 11 bases outside the gene matches. This CDR3 comprises 16 residues. CDR3 residues: CASSESFLGQSYGYTF. The CDR3 bases are TGCGCCAGCAGTGAAAGCTTCCTGGGACAGTCCTATGGCTACACCTTC.

The chain joins TRBV20-1 to TRBJ2-4; no reliable D call. V shed 5 bases and J shed 6 bases, with 14 bases lying between them. The germline gives CDR1 DFQATT, CDR2 SNEGSKA (reference sequence). The CDR3 extends over 13 amino acids. The CDR3 loop is CSAPRLRSNIQYF. The DNA of the CDR3 is TGCAGTGCTCCCCGACTTAGATCAAACATTCAGTACTTC.

This clonotype was detected many times. This chain joins TRBV10-3 and TRBJ2-7; possible D gene TRBD1, 6 bases. Trimming took 10 bases from V and 2 from J, leaving 21 bases between them. Germline values: CDR1 ENHRY, CDR2 SYGVKD. The CDR3 loop spans 15 amino acids. The CDR3 here is CATMGRRTEAYEQYF. DNA of the CDR3: TGTGCCACGATGGGGCGTCGGACAGAGGCCTACGAGCAGTACTTC.

The V gene is TRBV2, the J gene TRBJ1-2, with unresolved D. This CDR3 is built from 13 residues. V dropped 2 bases and J dropped 8 bases, with 12 bases sitting between them. Germline CDR1 reads SNHLY; CDR2 reads FYNNEI. The CDR3 DNA reads as TGTGCCAGCAGTGAATTAGGAGGGAGCGGCTACACCTTC. It yields the protein CASSELGGSGYTF.

The chain employs TRBV9 and TRBJ2-7; 8 nucleotides align to TRBD2. From germline, CDR1 is SGDLS and CDR2 YYNGEE. V dropped 4 bases and J dropped 4; count of bases not matched to a gene: 10. The length of the CDR3 is 15 residues. The CDR3 DNA sequence: TGTGCCAGCAGCTCAGGGGCTAGCGGGCTTTACGAGCAGTACTTC. It is translated as CASSSGASGLYEQYF.

The J gene is TRBJ2-1, the V gene TRBV11-3; 8 bases map to TRBD2. V was pared by 0 bases and J by 2 bases, with 6 bases of the junction left unmatched. This CDR3 has 17 residues. Germline V lookup: CDR1 SGHNT, CDR2 YENEEA. CDR3 region: CASSLDRGGGPYNEQFF. Written as DNA, the CDR3 is TGTGCCAGCAGCTTAGATCGCGGCGGGGGGCCCTACAATGAGCAGTTCTTC.

This clonotype has just a few counts. V and J are TRBV5-1 and TRBJ2-2, with 11 bases fitting TRBD2. This CDR3 comprises 17 residues. After removal of 3 bases from V and 5 bases from J, the junction contained 9 bases not matched to a gene. In germline, CDR1 is SGHRS, CDR2 YFSETQ. The CDR3 nucleotides are TGCGCCAGCAGCTCCCCATCTTTAGCGGGAGGGACCGGGGAGCTGTTTTTT. It yields the protein CASSSPSLAGGTGELFF.

This clonotype was found many times. One end of the junction varies from germline; a read error may be responsible. The chain uses TRBV5-1 and TRBJ1-1; D is ambiguous. This CDR3 spans 13 amino acids. Germline V CDR1 and CDR2: SGHRS, YFSETQ. The CDR3 DNA is TGTGCCAGCAGCCCCGGGATGAACACTGAAGCTTTCTTT. Protein sequence: CASSPGMNTEAFF.

This clonotype was found a few times. The V and J genes are TRBV5-1 and TRBJ2-7; TRBD1 matches 8 bases. The trim removed 5 bases at V and 6 bases at J, leaving 13 bases unmatched. Germline CDR1 reads SGHRS; CDR2 reads YFSETQ. The CDR3 is 15 amino acids. DNA for the CDR3: TGCGCCAGCAGTTACGCCGGGACAGGTGGTCGCGAGCAGTACTTC. It is translated as CASSYAGTGGREQYF.

The chain uses TRBV20-1 and TRBJ1-1, with 8 bases matching TRBD1. CDR3 size: 12 residues. In germline, CDR1 is DFQATT, CDR2 SNEGSKA (reference sequence). CDR3: CQMTGESTEAFF. In DNA, the CDR3 is TGCCAGATGACAGGGGAGAGCACTGAAGCTTTCTTT.

The genes are TRBV7-2 and TRBJ2-1; the match to TRBD1 covers 10 bases. The CDR3 runs to 15 residues. Germline trimming cut 7 bases from V and 2 bases from J; bases unmatched to any gene: 5. The germline V gene encodes CDR1 SGHTA and CDR2 FQGNSA. CDR3 region: CASIRDRGAYNEQFF. CDR3 sequence (DNA): TGTGCCAGCATCCGGGACAGGGGTGCCTACAATGAGCAGTTCTTC.

There are a few counts of this clonotype. This chain uses TRBV7-2 with TRBJ2-2, with D uncertain. Germline V gives CDR1 SGHTA, CDR2 FQGNSA. V lost 5 bases and J 2 bases, leaving 12 bases between the germline ends. The CDR3 runs to 15 residues. This CDR3 is CASSQTDSNTGELFF. CDR3 nucleotides: TGTGCCAGCAGCCAAACTGACTCTAACACCGGGGAGCTGTTTTTT.

This clonotype showed up just a few times. The chain recombines TRBV28 with TRBJ2-3, with D possibly being TRBD2 (6 bases). The V end lost 5 bases, the J end lost 5 bases, and 17 bases lay between the germline ends. The CDR3 runs to 15 residues. Per germline, CDR1 MDHEN and CDR2 SYDVKM. This chain's CDR3 is CASSAWGVAGDTQYF. DNA for the CDR3: TGTGCCAGCAGTGCATGGGGGGTGGCAGGAGATACGCAGTATTTT.

The DNA for the CDR3 is TGCAGCGTTCGAGGGCAGGAGAACTATGGCTACACCTTC. Its translation: CSVRGQENYGYTF. V usage is TRBV29-1 and J usage is TRBJ1-2, with D unclear. V dropped 5 bases and J dropped 2 bases, with 12 bases sitting between them. CDR3 length equals 13 residues. Germline V gives CDR1 SQVTM, CDR2 ANQGSEA. The full variable domain, rest sourced from reference TRBV29-1 and TRBJ1-2, is SAVISQKPSRDICQRGTSLTIQCQVDSQVTMMFWYRQQPGQSLTLIATANQGSEATYESGFVIDKFPISRPNLTFSTLTVSNMSPEDSSIYLCSVRGQENYGYTFGSGTRLTVV.

The chain employs TRBV7-3 and TRBJ2-7; 12 bases are shared with TRBD2. The ends lost 5 bases at V and 7 bases at J; junction bases unmatched: 3. This CDR3 has 13 amino acids. The germline V gene has CDR1 SGHTA and CDR2 FQGTGA. The CDR3 loop is CASSRGTSGEQYF. CDR3 coding DNA: TGTGCCAGCAGCCGCGGGACTAGCGGGGAGCAGTACTTC.

This clonotype was counted ten times or more. The J gene is TRBJ2-5, the V gene TRBV7-2; 7 nucleotides line up with TRBD1. Germline-derived CDR1 and CDR2 are SGHTA and FQGNSA. V shed 5 bases, J shed 0 bases, and the junction held 3 bases outside the gene matches. The CDR3 loop spans 14 amino acids. The CDR3 reads CASSQGDHQETQYF. In DNA, the CDR3 is TGTGCCAGCAGCCAGGGGGATCACCAAGAGACCCAGTACTTC.

This clonotype was found a few times. This rearrangement joins TRBV5-5 to TRBJ2-4; D gene unclear. This CDR3 spans 15 amino acids. Germline CDR1 and CDR2: SGHKS and YYEKEE (reference sequence). Between the trimmed V and J ends, which lost 0 bases and 0 bases, there was a span of 7 bases. CDR3 DNA sequence: TGTGCCAGCAGCTTGGTCGCGCTAGCCAAAAACATTCAGTACTTC. Protein product: CASSLVALAKNIQYF.

This clonotype was seen a handful of times. V usage is TRBV29-1 and J usage is TRBJ2-5; D might be TRBD2 (6 bases). With 1 base removed from V and 2 bases from J, the gap between germline ends came to 11 bases. This CDR3 has 14 residues. From germline, CDR1 is SQVTM and CDR2 ANQGSEA. In DNA form, the CDR3 reads TGCAGCGTTGAAGGATTCGGGAGACAAGAGACCCAGTACTTC. It encodes CSVEGFGRQETQYF.

The chain carries TRBV19 and TRBJ1-2; no firm D call. The CDR3 extends over 13 amino acids. V gave up 6 bases and J gave up 2 bases, with 10 bases separating them. Per the germline V gene, CDR1 is LNHDA and CDR2 is SQIVND (reference sequence). The CDR3, as DNA: TGTGCCAGTAGCCGCGACATGAACTATGGCTACACCTTC. This translates into CASSRDMNYGYTF.

This chain uses TRBV20-1 with TRBJ2-7, with D possibly TRBD2 on 5 matching bases. The CDR3 sequence is 15 residues long. Germline V gives CDR1 DFQATT, CDR2 SNEGSKA (reference sequence). The germline V and J ends were trimmed by 1 base and 5 bases, with 18 bases remaining between them. The CDR3 here is CSARAPRIATNEQYF. Written as DNA, the CDR3 is TGCAGTGCTAGAGCCCCCCGAATAGCGACGAACGAGCAGTACTTC.

The rearrangement joins TRBV29-1 to TRBJ1-5; a possible D gene is TRBD1 (5 bases). In germline, CDR1 is SQVTM, CDR2 ANQGSEA. The CDR3 is 13 residues long. Trimming removed 4 bases from V and 3 bases from J, with 10 bases in between. DNA of the CDR3: TGCAGCGTTGCCCCAGGGCTCAATCAGCCCCAGCATTTT. Its translation is CSVAPGLNQPQHF.

This clonotype was counted a few times. The chain recombines TRBV3-1 with TRBJ1-2, with a weak D call TRBD1 (6 bases). The CDR3 has 17 amino acids. The germline V gene encodes CDR1 LGHDT and CDR2 YNNKEL (reference sequence). Trimming cost V 2 bases and J 4 bases, with 20 bases left between them. CDR3 region: CASSQSHRDRSFYGYTF. CDR3 coding DNA: TGTGCCAGCAGCCAATCCCACAGGGATCGATCCTTCTATGGCTACACCTTC.

This chain joins TRBV18 and TRBJ2-7, with TRBD1 identical over 9 bases. The CDR3 spans 15 residues. J was trimmed by 7 bases and V by 6 bases; bases with no gene match: 13. CDR1 KGHSH and CDR2 LQKENI come from the germline V gene. CDR3 coding DNA: TGTGCCAGCTCCCCGGATCCCGGGACAGGGAGTGAGCAGTACTTC. Its protein product is CASSPDPGTGSEQYF.

V gene TRBV6-5 combines with J gene TRBJ2-5, with 10 bases matching TRBD2. The germline V gene has CDR1 MNHEY and CDR2 SVGAGI. The V and J ends lost 5 bases and 5 bases, in that order; junction bases with no gene match: 5. This CDR3 is 14 amino acids long. CDR3 loop: CASSRLAGWETQYF. The CDR3 DNA reads TGTGCCAGCAGTCGACTAGCGGGTTGGGAGACCCAGTACTTC.